Presented here are 18 T cell receptor beta chains from one specimen sequenced in a study of post-analysis software for immune sequencing data. Overall study findings and caveats: Four or five TRBV segments, TRBV5-6, TRBV5-1 and TRBV20-1 among them, were found more frequent in patients than controls.

No antigen has been assigned to these receptors. Each TCR beta cDNA library carried unique molecular identifiers. TCRdb analysed the PCR reads with MiXCR anew, one entry per CDR3 protein. The sample consists of roughly 200,000 distinct CDR3 sequences, over 25% of them appearing once. The sequencing sample was made of blood. Receptors originate from a girl under 18 with multiple sclerosis.

The CDR3 region has the DNA TGTGCCAGCAGCCTAACGGCGGACTTTTTCCTACAAGAGACCCAGTACTTC. This translates into CASSLTADFFLQETQYF. The chain recombines TRBV5-5 with TRBJ2-5; D perhaps matches TRBD2 (5 bases). CDR1 and CDR2 from the germline V gene are SGHKS and YYEKEE (reference sequence). With 4 bases removed from V and 2 bases from J, the gap between germline ends came to 21 bases. The CDR3 extends over 17 amino acids. The full variable domain, its missing parts supplied by reference TRBV5-5 and TRBJ2-5, is DAGVTQSPTHLIKTRGQQVTLRCSPISGHKSVSWYQQVLGQGPQFIFQYYEKEERGRGNFPDRFSARQFPNYSSELNVNALLLGDSALYLCASSLTADFFLQETQYFGPGTRLLVL.

This clonotype was counted once. The chain joins TRBV7-8 to TRBJ1-2; possibly TRBD1 for D (5 bases). Looked up from germline, CDR1 is SGHVS and CDR2 is FQNEAQ. The CDR3 covers 14 residues. V was shortened by 4 bases and J by 3 bases, with 12 bases between the two germline ends. CDR3 nucleotides: TGTGCCAGCAGCTACGGGGAAGGGGACTATGGCTACACCTTC. Residues: CASSYGEGDYGYTF.

Comment on this clonotype: A much larger clone differs by one base, so this may be a read error. The rearrangement joins TRBV25-1 to TRBJ2-5; 8 bases agree with TRBD2. The CDR3 length is 13 residues. Germline lookup yields CDR1 MGHDK and CDR2 SYGVNS. This CDR3 reads CGSSAGGQETQYF. The CDR3 DNA reads as TGTGGCAGCAGTGCGGGGGGCCAAGAGACCCAGTACTTC.

This clonotype appeared many times. This sequence joins TRBV5-1 and TRBJ2-7, with D possibly being TRBD2 (6 bases). V lost 4 bases and J 0 bases, leaving 14 bases between the germline ends. CDR3 size: 15 residues. The V gene's germline CDR1 is SGHRS and CDR2 YFSETQ. The CDR3 reads CASSPAGGYSYEQYF. The CDR3 DNA is TGCGCCAGCAGCCCAGCTGGGGGGTACTCCTACGAGCAGTACTTC.

This clonotype was observed at least ten times. The J gene is TRBJ2-7, the V gene TRBV12-3 or TRBV12-4; 7 bases line up with TRBD1. Trimming removed 3 bases from V and 2 bases from J; junction bases left unmatched: 4. CDR3 length: 14 amino acids. The CDR3 protein is CASSFNRGPYEQYF. CDR3 DNA: TGTGCCAGCAGTTTTAACAGGGGTCCCTACGAGCAGTACTTC.

This clonotype showed up many times. The rearrangement uses TRBV5-1 and TRBJ2-6; tentatively, D is TRBD1 or TRBD2 (5 bases each). V was shortened by 1 base and J by 2 bases, with 10 bases between the two germline ends. The CDR3 length is 16 residues. Per the germline V gene, CDR1 is SGHRS and CDR2 is YFSETQ. In DNA form, the CDR3 reads TGCGCCAGCAGCTTGAAGGGGAGTACTGGGGCCAACGTCCTGACTTTC. It translates to CASSLKGSTGANVLTF.

In its sample, this clonotype was seen many times. The rearrangement uses TRBV10-3 and TRBJ2-3; 8 positions match TRBD2. Germline CDR1 and CDR2: ENHRY and SYGVKD. After removal of 4 bases from V and 2 bases from J, the junction contained 2 bases not matched to a gene. The CDR3 runs to 14 residues. The DNA of the CDR3 is TGTGCCATCAGTGGGACTAGCTCCACAGATACGCAGTATTTT. Residues: CAISGTSSTDTQYF.

This clonotype was counted at least ten times. The rearrangement links TRBV6-1 to TRBJ1-5; no firm D call. Trimming removed 1 base from V and 0 bases from J, with 7 bases in between. From germline, CDR1 is MNHNS and CDR2 SASEGT. The CDR3 extends over 15 amino acids. CDR3 nucleotide sequence: TGTGCCAGCAGTGAAGAGGTCTATAGCAATCAGCCCCAGCATTTT. Protein sequence: CASSEEVYSNQPQHF.

In this sample, this clonotype turned up many times. The chain carries TRBV10-3 and TRBJ1-5; the match to TRBD1 covers 7 bases. Looked up from germline, CDR1 is ENHRY and CDR2 is SYGVKD. This CDR3 has 15 amino acids. Losses at the gene ends were 6 bases for V and 1 base for J; bases not matched to a gene: 6. CDR3 in DNA: TGTGCCATCAGGGAGGGGGCGAGGAGCAATCAGCCCCAGCATTTT. Protein sequence: CAIREGARSNQPQHF.

The chain uses TRBV3-1 and TRBJ1-6, with a tentative D call TRBD1 (5 bases). V was trimmed by 2 bases and J by 9 bases, leaving 8 bases between them. Germline CDR1 is LGHDT and CDR2 is YNNKEL (reference sequence). The length of the CDR3 is 13 residues. The CDR3 region has the DNA TGTGCCAGCAGCCAACGTGGGGGTTCACCCCTCCACTTT. This sequence encodes CASSQRGGSPLHF.

The CDR3 here is CASSFGTSGGEGEQFF. Written as DNA, the CDR3 is TGCGCCAGCAGCTTCGGGACTAGCGGGGGCGAGGGTGAGCAGTTCTTC. This rearrangement joins TRBV5-1 to TRBJ2-1; 14 bases align to TRBD2. The ends lost 2 bases at V and 9 bases at J; junction bases unmatched: 7. This CDR3 region has 16 residues. In germline, CDR1 is SGHRS, CDR2 YFSETQ.

This clonotype showed up many times. The chain uses TRBV4-1 and TRBJ2-7, with D possibly matching TRBD1 (6 bases). The length of the CDR3 is 16 residues. The V gene lost 0 bases and the J gene lost 3 bases, with 15 bases spanning the gap. Germline V lookup: CDR1 MGHRA, CDR2 YSYEKL. CDR3: CASSQDRGQSRYEQYF. CDR3 sequence (DNA): TGCGCCAGCAGCCAAGACAGGGGCCAATCTCGCTACGAGCAGTACTTC.

This clonotype has ten or more counts. V is TRBV6-6 and J is TRBJ1-5; tentative D call: TRBD1 (6 bases). From germline, CDR1 is MNHNY and CDR2 SVGAGI (reference sequence). V lost 5 bases, J lost 0 bases, and 11 bases lay in between. The CDR3 totals 15 residues. The CDR3 DNA follows: TGTGCCAGCAGTACGGACAGTTATAGCAATCAGCCCCAGCATTTT. Residues: CASSTDSYSNQPQHF.

A few counts support this clonotype. The chain uses TRBV28 and TRBJ2-5; D possibly corresponds to TRBD2 (6 bases). This CDR3 is built from 14 residues. Trimming removed 8 bases from V and 11 bases from J, with 24 bases in between. The germline gives CDR1 MDHEN, CDR2 SYDVKM. Here the CDR3 DNA reads TGTGCCAGCCGCATGACGGGACTCCCCTATGAGCAGTACTTC. This encodes CASRMTGLPYEQYF.

This chain connects TRBV10-3 to TRBJ1-1, with 7 bases that match TRBD1. With 5 bases clipped from V and 1 base from J, the junction kept 7 bases outside the gene matches. Germline CDR1 and CDR2: ENHRY and SYGVKD. CDR3 length equals 15 residues. CDR3 nucleotides: TGTGCCATCAGTTCTCCGGGACAGACGAACACTGAAGCTTTCTTT. Its translation: CAISSPGQTNTEAFF.

This clonotype was recorded a few times. This chain connects TRBV27 to TRBJ1-2; D is ambiguous. From germline, CDR1 is MNHEY and CDR2 SMNVEV (reference sequence). V was shortened by 0 bases and J by 5 bases, with 16 bases between the two germline ends. There are 16 residues in the CDR3. CDR3 sequence reads: CASSLSRADEYYGYTF. The CDR3 region has the DNA TGTGCCAGCAGTTTATCTCGGGCAGACGAATATTATGGCTACACCTTC.

This clonotype was observed a few times. The rearrangement uses TRBV25-1 and TRBJ2-3; unclear D gene. V lost 3 bases and J lost 10, with 11 bases in between. CDR1 is MGHDK, CDR2 SYGVNS, per germline. The CDR3 totals 12 residues. The DNA of the CDR3 is TGTGCCAGCAGTGACCTTCTTAACGCGCAGTATTTT. It specifies CASSDLLNAQYF.

This clonotype was recorded a few times. The chain is built from TRBV4-2 and TRBJ2-1; 8 nucleotides match TRBD2. Germline V lookup: CDR1 LGHNA, CDR2 YNFKEQ. CDR3 size: 18 residues. Germline trimming cut 1 base from V and 8 bases from J; bases unmatched to any gene: 16. The CDR3 sequence is CASSQALADPWNKDEQFF. Here the CDR3 DNA reads TGTGCCAGCAGCCAAGCACTAGCGGACCCCTGGAACAAGGATGAGCAGTTCTTC.